This TCR beta chain appears in the sequencing data of a study of T cell repertoires in cytomegalovirus infection. About the study: HLA-B-restricted CMV epitopes that are well studied, plus recently identified HLA-C-restricted ones, were used by the study. In public TCR beta signatures, there were indications of both CMV infection and matching HLA type. Study outcomes and limitations: The ex vivo response was dominated by HLA-C-restricted CMV-specific TCR beta clonotypes. Cumulative frequency of public TCR beta families picked out carriers of CMV plus the relevant HLA.

Germline CDR1 is MNHEY and CDR2 is SMNVEV (reference sequence). With 9 bases clipped from V and 4 bases from J, the junction kept 7 bases outside the gene matches. CDR3 size: 14 residues. One entry per CDR3 protein results from TCRdb running MiXCR on the reads. The data show about 770,000 distinct CDR3 sequences, just under 30% seen once. There are a few counts of this clonotype. The target antigen is unknown. The source material was cultured CD8+ T cells from PBMCs, sampled from culture after CMV antigen stimulation. V is TRBV27 and J is TRBJ1-5; TRBD1 matches 9 bases. The clonotype comes from a human donor in good health (CMV status not recorded). Some clones in this sample may be carry-over from other donors' samples. The DNA for the CDR3 is TGTGCCAGTCAAACCGGGACAGGGAATCAGCCCCAGCATTTT. Protein: CASQTGTGNQPQHF.